Listed below are T cell receptor beta chains from one sample, sequenced in a study of cytomegalovirus exposure and HLA in healthy donors. TCRdb's table, derived via immunoSEQ multiplex PCR, lists solely in-frame clones and lacks some. This sample has about 150,000 clones, with approximately 79% found just once. The specimen was PBMCs. Receptors originate from a male donor in good health and CMV-seronegative. Each CDR3 is given with its conserved first and last residue. D genes are given only for firm matches. Clone size is not always given. Where it is, it says once, few, many or a class for expanded clones.

D gene: TRBD2; clone size: NA; J gene: TRBJ2-1; V gene: TRBV7-3; CDR3 protein: CASSLGTSGRPYNEQFF; CDR3 DNA: TGTGCCAGCAGCTTAGGGACTAGCGGGAGGCCCTACAATGAGCAGTTCTTC
D gene: TRBD2; clone size: NA; J gene: TRBJ2-3; V gene: TRBV7-6; CDR3 protein: CASSKGTTLSTDTQYF; CDR3 DNA: TGTGCCAGCAGCAAAGGGACTACCCTAAGCACAGATACGCAGTATTTT
D gene: TRBD2; clone size: NA; J gene: TRBJ2-7; V gene: TRBV7-9; CDR3 protein: CASSFLSGNYEQYF; CDR3 DNA: TGTGCCAGCAGCTTTCTCAGCGGGAACTACGAGCAGTACTTC
D gene: TRBD2; clone size: NA; J gene: TRBJ2-7; V gene: TRBV4-1; CDR3 protein: CASSQLAVSSYEQYF; CDR3 DNA: TGCGCCAGCAGCCAGCTAGCGGTGAGCTCCTACGAGCAGTACTTC
D gene: TRBD1; clone size: NA; J gene: TRBJ1-5; V gene: TRBV6-5; CDR3 protein: CASSYRQGGQPQHF; CDR3 DNA: TGTGCCAGCAGCTATAGACAGGGGGGACAGCCCCAGCATTTT
D gene: TRBD1; clone size: few; J gene: TRBJ1-2; V gene: TRBV18; CDR3 protein: CASSEGTDLRVNYGYTF; CDR3 DNA: TGTGCCAGCTCGGAAGGGACAGACTTACGGGTTAACTATGGCTACACCTTC
D gene: TRBD1; clone size: NA; J gene: TRBJ2-2; V gene: TRBV9; CDR3 protein: CASSVEGGAGTGELFF; CDR3 DNA: TGTGCCAGCAGCGTAGAAGGGGGCGCAGGTACCGGGGAGCTGTTTTTT
D gene: NA; clone size: NA; J gene: TRBJ1-2; V gene: TRBV27; CDR3 protein: CASSPYQRGYGYTF; CDR3 DNA: TGTGCCAGCAGTCCCTACCAGCGGGGCTATGGCTACACCTTC
D gene: NA; clone size: once; J gene: TRBJ1-6; V gene: TRBV5-8; CDR3 protein: CASSFQRASLDSPLHF; CDR3 DNA: TGTGCCAGCAGCTTCCAACGCGCGTCCTTGGATTCACCCCTCCACTTT
D gene: NA; clone size: NA; J gene: TRBJ1-2; V gene: TRBV29-1; CDR3 protein: CSVEDSLRGYGYTF; CDR3 DNA: TGCAGCGTTGAAGATTCTCTCCGAGGCTATGGCTACACCTTC
D gene: TRBD2; clone size: NA; J gene: TRBJ2-7; V gene: TRBV19; CDR3 protein: CASSTPSGVDEQYF; CDR3 DNA: TGTGCCAGTAGTACCCCTAGCGGGGTTGACGAGCAGTACTTC
D gene: TRBD2; clone size: NA; J gene: TRBJ2-3; V gene: TRBV5-1; CDR3 protein: CASPSSGGPTDTQYF; CDR3 DNA: TGCGCCAGCCCCTCCTCGGGAGGGCCCACAGATACGCAGTATTTT
D gene: TRBD1; clone size: NA; J gene: TRBJ1-2; V gene: TRBV6-5; CDR3 protein: CASSNNRGRGSYTF; CDR3 DNA: TGTGCCAGCAGCAATAACAGGGGGCGAGGTAGCTACACCTTC
D gene: TRBD1; clone size: once; J gene: TRBJ1-6; V gene: TRBV11-3; CDR3 protein: CASSLDVGTGLEGNSPLHF; CDR3 DNA: TGTGCCAGCAGCTTAGATGTCGGGACAGGCCTTGAGGGAAATTCACCCCTCCACTTT
D gene: NA; clone size: few; J gene: TRBJ2-7; V gene: TRBV5-4; CDR3 protein: CASSPGVGSSYEQYF; CDR3 DNA: TGTGCCAGCAGCCCCGGTGTAGGGAGCTCCTACGAGCAGTACTTC
D gene: TRBD1; clone size: NA; J gene: TRBJ1-1; V gene: TRBV6-6; CDR3 protein: CASSYGDRVATEAFF; CDR3 DNA: TGTGCCAGCAGTTACGGGGACAGGGTCGCCACTGAAGCTTTCTTT
D gene: NA; clone size: NA; J gene: TRBJ2-7; V gene: TRBV7-9; CDR3 protein: CASSLNPQGGFEQYF; CDR3 DNA: TGTGCCAGCAGCTTAAACCCCCAGGGGGGATTCGAGCAGTACTTC